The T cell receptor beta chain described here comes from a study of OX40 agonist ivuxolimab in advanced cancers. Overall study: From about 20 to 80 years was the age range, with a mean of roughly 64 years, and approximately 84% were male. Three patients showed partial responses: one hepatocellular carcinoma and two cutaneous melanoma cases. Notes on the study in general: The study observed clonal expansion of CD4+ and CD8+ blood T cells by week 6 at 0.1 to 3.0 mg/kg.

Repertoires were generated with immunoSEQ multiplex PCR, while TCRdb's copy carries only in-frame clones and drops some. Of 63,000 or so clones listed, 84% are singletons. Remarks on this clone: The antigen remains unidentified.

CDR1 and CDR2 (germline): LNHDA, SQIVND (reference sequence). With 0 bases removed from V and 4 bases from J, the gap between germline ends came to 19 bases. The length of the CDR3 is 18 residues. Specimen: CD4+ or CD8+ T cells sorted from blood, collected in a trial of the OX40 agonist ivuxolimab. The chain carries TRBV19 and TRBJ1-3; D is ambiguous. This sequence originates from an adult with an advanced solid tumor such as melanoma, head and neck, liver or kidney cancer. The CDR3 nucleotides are TGTGCCAGTAGTATAGATCCCGGGTTACACTTCTCGGGAAACACCATATATTTT. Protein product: CASSIDPGLHFSGNTIYF.